This TCR beta chain was profiled in a study of OX40 agonist ivuxolimab in advanced cancers. Study at large: All patients had ivuxolimab intravenously every 2 weeks at 0.01 to 10 mg/kg.

The data were produced by immunoSEQ multiplex PCR, yet TCRdb's version contains in-frame clones alone and is incomplete. The sample has 80,000 to 130,000 clones; 90% are singletons. The CDR3 length is 15 residues. CDR1 is SGHTA and CDR2 is FQGNSA in the germline V gene. Trimming pared 2 bases from V and 2 bases from J, leaving 9 bases between. The TCR was taken from an adult with an advanced solid tumor such as melanoma, head and neck, liver or kidney cancer. The rearrangement uses TRBV7-2 and TRBJ2-2; perhaps TRBD2 as D (6 bases). The specimen was CD4+ or CD8+ T cells sorted from blood, collected in a trial of the OX40 agonist ivuxolimab. The chain's CDR3 is CASSLRAGNTGELFF. The CDR3 DNA is TGTGCCAGCAGCTTACGAGCGGGTAACACCGGGGAGCTGTTTTTT.